The 3 T cell receptor beta chains in this list originate from one sample, sequenced in a study of beta chain features in type 1 diabetes. Study-level results: Within each of all four CD4+ subsets, Type 1 diabetes patients had TCRB CDR3s that were moderately but significantly shorter.

cDNA synthesis used the whole RNA isolate, giving expressed TCRB sequences. The data were produced by immunoSEQ multiplex PCR, yet TCRdb's version contains in-frame clones alone and is incomplete. The sample consists of about 170,000 clones, about 8% of them appearing once. The antigens for these receptors are not known. Sequencing was done on a sample of central memory CD4+ T cells from blood. Receptor source: a woman between 40 and 50 years old with type 1 diabetes.

In this sample, this clone turned up a few times. CDR3: CASRERGDSYEQYF. The CDR3 DNA follows: TGTGCCAGTCGGGAGAGAGGGGACTCCTACGAGCAGTACTTC. The V call is TRBV18, the J call TRBJ2-7; perhaps TRBD2 as D (6 bases). The CDR3 is 14 residues long. Looked up from germline, CDR1 is KGHSH and CDR2 is LQKENI. With 9 bases removed from V and 0 bases from J, the gap between germline ends came to 15 bases.

This clone showed up just a few times. The chain combines TRBV28 with TRBJ2-5; 7 bases are shared with TRBD1. The CDR3 is made up of 15 amino acids. V was clipped by 5 bases and J by 5 bases; unmatched bases: 11. Germline lookup yields CDR1 MDHEN and CDR2 SYDVKM. CDR3 loop: CASSTTGVWTETQYF. In DNA form, the CDR3 reads TGTGCCAGCAGTACCACAGGGGTTTGGACGGAGACCCAGTACTTC.

This clone was seen a handful of times. The chain employs TRBV7-9 and TRBJ1-2; D uncertain. This CDR3 is 14 amino acids long. CDR1 is SEHNR and CDR2 is FQNEAQ in the germline V gene (reference sequence). Trimming left V 5 bases short and J 5 bases short, with 15 bases between. CDR3 DNA sequence: TGTGCCAGCAGCCCCTTAGGCGGGAAGTATGGCTACACCTTC. Amino acid sequence: CASSPLGGKYGYTF.